This is a list of T cell receptor beta chains from one sample in a study of shared clonotypes between healthy human individuals. The protocol was immunoSEQ multiplex PCR, while the TCRdb copy is restricted to in-frame clones and leaves out a portion. The sample lists about 2,100,000 clones, approximately 94% occurring once. Sequenced input: naive CD8+ T cells from PBMCs. The receptors come from a man aged 18 to 30 in good health. Some clones in this sample may be carry-over from other donors' samples. Each CDR3 is given with its conserved first and last residue. Fields, in order: V gene, clone size, D gene, J gene, CDR3 DNA, CDR3 protein. The D gene is left open where the match is weak. Only part of the rows carry a size: once, few, many, or a class if the clone is expanded.

TRBV4-1	-	-	TRBJ2-3	TGCGCCAGCAGCCAAGGGATCCGGGTCCATACCACAGATACGCAGTATTTT	CASSQGIRVHTTDTQYF
TRBV9	-	-	TRBJ2-7	TGTGCCAGCAGCCTGTACGGAGACCACGAGCAGTACTTC	CASSLYGDHEQYF
TRBV4-1	once	-	TRBJ2-5	TGCGCCAGCAGCCAAGTCGGGATCCAAGAGACCCAGTACTTC	CASSQVGIQETQYF
TRBV27	-	TRBD2	TRBJ2-1	TGTGCCAGCAGTAGCTGGGGGACTAGGGTTAAGGGTGAGCAGTTCTTC	CASSSWGTRVKGEQFF
TRBV4-3	-	-	TRBJ2-3	TGCGCCAGCAGCCAAGAAGAGGATGGAGATACGCAGTATTTT	CASSQEEDGDTQYF
TRBV15	once	-	TRBJ2-1	TGTGCCACCAGCAGAGATCGACGGCTAGAATACAATGAGCAGTTCTTC	CATSRDRRLEYNEQFF
TRBV7-8	-	-	TRBJ2-1	TGTGCCAGCAGCCCCCCCCCAGGGTCCTACAATGAGCAGTTCTTC	CASSPPPGSYNEQFF
TRBV6-1	once	TRBD2	TRBJ2-3	TGTGCCCTTAGGGAGGGTGCAGATACGCAGTATTTT	CALREGADTQYF
TRBV5-1	-	-	TRBJ2-7	TGCGCCAGCAGCGACCTGCTAAAGGGATCCTACGAGCAGTACTTC	CASSDLLKGSYEQYF
TRBV5-6	-	TRBD2	TRBJ2-1	TGTGCCAGCAGCGCCCCCGGACTAGCGGGATACAATGAGCAGTTCTTC	CASSAPGLAGYNEQFF
TRBV28	-	TRBD1	TRBJ2-1	TGTGCCAGCAGACACGATGACAGGGTAAGGAATGAGCAGTTCTTC	CASRHDDRVRNEQFF
TRBV4-3	-	TRBD1	TRBJ1-5	TGCGCCAGCAGCCACGAAAGGACAGGGAATCAGCCCCAGCATTTT	CASSHERTGNQPQHF
TRBV27	once	-	TRBJ2-2	TGTGCCAGCAGTTGGAAGGTCGGGGAGCTGTTTTTT	CASSWKVGELFF
TRBV4-1	once	-	TRBJ2-5	TGCGCCAGCAGCCTCCGAGCGGCTGAGACCCAGTACTTC	CASSLRAAETQYF
TRBV7-8	-	-	TRBJ2-7	TGTGCCAGCAGCTTATGGGCCGGAGCCTCCCACGAGCAGTACTTC	CASSLWAGASHEQYF
TRBV27	-	TRBD1	TRBJ1-3	TGTGCCAGCAGGCGGACAGGGGCTGGAAACACCATATATTTT	CASRRTGAGNTIYF
TRBV28	-	-	TRBJ2-1	TGTGCCAGCAGTCATTATTCGGACCCGGGGGCTAATGAGCAGTTCTTC	CASSHYSDPGANEQFF
TRBV6-5	-	-	TRBJ2-3	TGTGCCAGCAACGAACAGGGTACGCAGTATTTT	CASNEQGTQYF
TRBV7-8	-	-	TRBJ1-2	TGTGCCAGCAGCCGCTATGAGTTATACTACTATGGCTACACCTTC	CASSRYELYYYGYTF
TRBV2	-	-	TRBJ2-3	TGTGCCAGCAGTGATTATAATTGGGCAGCAGATACGCAGTATTTT	CASSDYNWAADTQYF
TRBV28	-	TRBD1	TRBJ1-2	TGTGCCAGCAGTTTAAATTTTATTGTGACAGGGCATGGCTACACCTTC	CASSLNFIVTGHGYTF
TRBV5-1	-	-	TRBJ2-5	TGCGCCAGCAGCGCCTACGGGGCCGAGCGGGAGACCCAGTACTTC	CASSAYGAERETQYF
TRBV29-1	-	TRBD1	TRBJ2-7	TGCAGCGTTGGACAGGGGGTGTACGAGCAGTACTTC	CSVGQGVYEQYF
TRBV19	-	-	TRBJ1-4	TGTGCCAGTAGTATCGATTCCAGGGGCGGCGTTTGGAAACTGTTTTTT	CASSIDSRGGVWKLFF
TRBV7-8	few	-	TRBJ2-7	TGTGCCAGCAGCTCGAGTGGCCTATCAAGCTCCTACGAGCAGTACTTC	CASSSSGLSSSYEQYF
TRBV28	-	-	TRBJ1-5	TGTGCCAGCAGTCCCCCTCGGGGGGAAGGATGGAGCAATCAGCCCCAGCATTTT	CASSPPRGEGWSNQPQHF
TRBV15	-	-	TRBJ1-1	TGTGCCACCAGCAGACCCTACCGGGACACCTCTCCGAACACTGAAGCTTTCTTT	CATSRPYRDTSPNTEAFF
TRBV27	-	-	TRBJ1-1	TGTGCCACCACGTCTGGTGGGAACACTGAAGCTTTCTTT	CATTSGGNTEAFF
TRBV29-1	-	-	TRBJ2-1	TGCAGCGTCCTCCTTGGGGGATACAATGAGCAGTTCTTC	CSVLLGGYNEQFF
TRBV29-1	-	TRBD1	TRBJ2-3	TGCAGCGTTTTAGAGGGGGCCTCCCCAGATACGCAGTATTTT	CSVLEGASPDTQYF
TRBV5-4	-	-	TRBJ2-7	TGTGCCAGCAGCGTCGAGATCGGCTACGAGCAGTACTTC	CASSVEIGYEQYF
TRBV9	-	TRBD1	TRBJ2-3	TGTGCCAGCAGCCCGAGTGGGACAGTAGGGGATACGCAGTATTTT	CASSPSGTVGDTQYF
TRBV19	once	-	TRBJ2-4	TGTGCCAGTAACCAGGCTAGCCCCAAAAACATTCAGTACTTC	CASNQASPKNIQYF
TRBV7-9	-	TRBD1	TRBJ2-7	TGTGCCAGCAGTGACCACGACAGGGGCGGACTCTACGAGCAGTACTTC	CASSDHDRGGLYEQYF
TRBV7-2	-	-	TRBJ1-5	TGTGCCAGCAGCTTAAGCAGGGGATACAATCAGCCCCAGCATTTT	CASSLSRGYNQPQHF